Following are 16 T cell receptor beta chains from one sample sequenced in a study of tumor-infiltrating lymphocytes in localized non-small cell lung cancer. The assay was immunoSEQ multiplex PCR, and TCRdb's table has in-frame clones only and misses some. The table lists some 30,000 clones, 70% to 90% of them singletons. The sequenced sample consisted of lung tumor tissue. The receptors stem from a human donor with non-small cell lung cancer.

This clone appeared a few times. The chain combines TRBV5-6 with TRBJ1-2; D is possibly TRBD1 (6 bases). V lost 4 bases and J lost 2, with 12 bases in between. Germline V gene sequence: CDR1 SGHDT, CDR2 YYEEEE. This CDR3 has 14 amino acids. This CDR3 reads CASSPLGGNYGYTF. Here the CDR3 DNA reads TGTGCCAGCAGCCCCTTGGGGGGCAACTATGGCTACACCTTC.

The V and J genes are TRBV9 and TRBJ2-5; 8 positions match TRBD2. Looked up from germline, CDR1 is SGDLS and CDR2 is YYNGEE. The CDR3 runs to 15 residues. The V gene end was trimmed by 0 bases and the J gene end by 4 bases; junction bases not matched to a gene: 5. The CDR3 nucleotides are TGTGCCAGCAGCGTAGCAGCGGGGGCACGAGAGACCCAGTACTTC. It is translated as CASSVAAGARETQYF.

This clone was recorded a few times. V usage is TRBV9 and J usage is TRBJ2-1, with D perhaps assigned TRBD1 or TRBD2 (5 bases each). Germline V CDR1 and CDR2: SGDLS, YYNGEE. CDR3 length: 14 amino acids. V was pared by 4 bases and J by 8 bases, with 16 bases between. CDR3 region: CASSRTGPYDEQFF. CDR3 sequence (DNA): TGTGCCAGCAGCCGCACGGGGCCCTATGATGAGCAGTTCTTC.

This rearrangement joins TRBV5-6 to TRBJ1-4; maybe TRBD1 (5 bases). Germline CDR1 SGHDT, CDR2 YYEEEE. V gave up 1 base and J gave up 10 bases, with 20 bases separating them. The CDR3 has 16 residues. The CDR3 reads CASSLLSGTSQGKLFF. CDR3 DNA: TGTGCCAGCAGCTTGCTTTCCGGGACTTCTCAGGGAAAACTGTTTTTT. The variable domain in full, completed from reference TRBV5-6 and TRBJ1-4, reads DAGVTQSPTHLIKTRGQQVTLRCSPKSGHDTVSWYQQALGQGPQFIFQYYEEEERQRGNFPDRFSGHQFPNYSSELNVNALLLGDSALYLCASSLLSGTSQGKLFFGSGTQLSVL.

The chain is built from TRBV7-2 and TRBJ1-1, with unresolved D. CDR1 is SGHTA and CDR2 is FQGNSA in the germline V gene. The V gene lost 8 bases and the J gene lost 3 bases, with 19 bases spanning the gap. The CDR3 loop spans 15 amino acids. CDR3 region: CASGRRTRVDTEAFF. CDR3 DNA: TGTGCCAGCGGCCGGAGGACGAGGGTGGACACTGAAGCTTTCTTT.

This chain joins TRBV5-4 and TRBJ2-7, with 7 bases matching TRBD2. CDR1 is SGHNT, CDR2 YYREEE, per germline (reference sequence). The CDR3 is made up of 14 amino acids. The junction had 7 bases not matched to a gene; V was cut back by 1 base and J by 6 bases. In DNA, the CDR3 is TGTGCCAGCAGCTTGACGGGGGGTAGTAGCGAGCAGTACTTC. Protein sequence: CASSLTGGSSEQYF. The whole variable domain, remainder taken from reference TRBV5-4 and TRBJ2-7, is ETGVTQSPTHLIKTRGQQVTLRCSSQSGHNTVSWYQQALGQGPQFIFQYYREEENGRGNFPPRFSGLQFPNYSSELNVNALELDDSALYLCASSLTGGSSEQYFGPGTRLTVT.

This chain connects TRBV10-3 to TRBJ1-4; 7 bases are a match to TRBD1. The J segment lost 8 bases and the V segment lost 10 bases, leaving 13 bases of the junction unmatched. The CDR3 covers 14 residues. Germline CDR1 reads ENHRY; CDR2 reads SYGVKD. This chain's CDR3 is CATSLQGTGEKLFF. The CDR3, as DNA: TGTGCCACTTCCTTACAGGGGACGGGGGAAAAACTGTTTTTT.

The chain joins TRBV29-1 to TRBJ2-3; no definite D call. Trimming pared 2 bases from V and 2 bases from J, leaving 2 bases between. The germline V gene encodes CDR1 SQVTM and CDR2 ANQGSEA. There are 11 residues in the CDR3. The CDR3 DNA is TGCAGCGTTGAATCCACAGATACGCAGTATTTT. Translated, it gives CSVESTDTQYF.

Written as DNA, the CDR3 is TGTGCCAGCAGCTTAACCTCTGCGGGCAATCAGCCCCAGCATTTT. Its translation is CASSLTSAGNQPQHF. This rearrangement joins TRBV7-9 to TRBJ1-5; D is ambiguous. From germline, CDR1 is SEHNR and CDR2 FQNEAQ (reference sequence). The CDR3 runs to 15 residues. Deletions cut 2 bases from V and 2 bases from J, with 10 bases between.

This sequence joins TRBV5-1 and TRBJ2-1; a possible D gene is TRBD1 (6 bases). Germline CDR1 reads SGHRS; CDR2 reads YFSETQ. Trimming pared 3 bases from V and 1 base from J, leaving 17 bases between. CDR3 length: 17 amino acids. The DNA for the CDR3 is TGCGCCAGCAGCTCACGCAAACAGGGCGGGTCCTACAATGAGCAGTTCTTC. It specifies CASSSRKQGGSYNEQFF.

The V and J genes are TRBV6-1 and TRBJ1-5, with D possibly TRBD1 on 5 matching bases. The CDR3 has 13 residues. Germline lookup yields CDR1 MNHNS and CDR2 SASEGT. Trimming stripped 7 bases from V and 5 bases from J, with 12 bases between. CDR3 in DNA: TGTGCCAGCAATTGGCAGGGAGATCAGCCCCAGCATTTT. It is translated as CASNWQGDQPQHF.

The sample holds one count of this clone. The gene calls are TRBV6-6 and TRBJ1-1; D gene uncertain. This CDR3 has 14 amino acids. Per the germline V gene, CDR1 is MNHNY and CDR2 is SVGAGI (reference sequence). The V and J ends lost 7 bases and 0 bases respectively, with 12 bases between them. For the CDR3, the DNA is TGTGCCAGCAACGCCGGCCCCATGAACACTGAAGCTTTCTTT. Amino acids: CASNAGPMNTEAFF.

This clone has only one observation. V and J are TRBV7-2 and TRBJ1-1; TRBD1 aligns across 11 bases. The CDR3 has 16 amino acids. J gave up 6 bases and V 1 base, and 7 bases lay outside the gene matches. Germline loops: CDR1 SGHTA, CDR2 FQGNSA. The CDR3 here is CASSLGLPGQGAEAFF. CDR3 coding DNA: TGTGCCAGCAGCTTAGGTCTACCGGGACAGGGGGCTGAAGCTTTCTTT. The full variable domain, completed using reference TRBV7-2 and TRBJ1-1, is GAGVSQSPSNKVTEKGKDVELRCDPISGHTALYWYRQSLGQGLEFLIYFQGNSAPDKSGLPSDRFSAERTGGSVSTLTIQRTQQEDSAVYLCASSLGLPGQGAEAFFGQGTRLTVV.

The rearrangement uses TRBV6-6 and TRBJ2-7; no definite D call. This CDR3 is 12 amino acids long. V was cut by 6 bases and J by 4 bases, with 10 bases left in between. Germline lookup yields CDR1 MNHNY and CDR2 SVGAGI (reference sequence). The CDR3 is CASSSGPYEQYF. CDR3 bases: TGTGCCAGCAGCTCCGGGCCTTACGAGCAGTACTTC.

The chain employs TRBV5-6 and TRBJ1-4; TRBD1 is a possible D gene (5 bases). Trimming stripped 4 bases from V and 5 bases from J, with 12 bases between. The CDR3 runs 14 residues. Germline assignment: CDR1 SGHDT and CDR2 YYEEEE. The CDR3 loop is CASSGGGLNEKLFF. CDR3 coding DNA: TGTGCCAGCAGCGGGGGGGGACTCAATGAAAAACTGTTTTTT. Drawing the rest from reference TRBV5-6 and TRBJ1-4, the complete variable domain is DAGVTQSPTHLIKTRGQQVTLRCSPKSGHDTVSWYQQALGQGPQFIFQYYEEEERQRGNFPDRFSGHQFPNYSSELNVNALLLGDSALYLCASSGGGLNEKLFFGSGTQLSVL.

The chain recombines TRBV30 with TRBJ1-6; 9 positions match TRBD1. J gave up 9 bases and V 0 bases, and 6 bases lay outside the gene matches. The CDR3 extends over 15 amino acids. CDR1 is GTSNPN, CDR2 SVGIG, per germline (reference sequence). The CDR3 loop reads CAWSVQGTGTSPLHF. The CDR3 nucleotides read TGTGCCTGGAGTGTACAGGGGACAGGGACTTCACCCCTCCACTTT. Variable domain in full (rest from reference TRBV30 and TRBJ1-6): SQTIHQWPATLVQPVGSPLSLECTVEGTSNPNLYWYRQAAGRGLQLLFYSVGIGQISSEVPQNLSASRPQDRQFILSSKKLLLSDSGFYLCAWSVQGTGTSPLHFGNGTRLTVT.